Listed below are T cell receptor beta chains from one sample, sequenced in a study of T-cell memory formation after mild COVID-19. TCRdb passed the 5' RACE reads through MiXCR, listing each CDR3 protein once. The table includes around 110,000 distinct CDR3 sequences, around 12% detected once. The specimen sequenced was PBMCs or a T cell subset sorted from them (not recorded which). All receptors come from an adult woman who had mild COVID-19 (a few samples of this study predate the infection). Cell type and time point are not known. The conserved cysteine and the conserved F or W are not part of the CDR3 here. The D gene is left open where the match is weak. Clone size is shown for a subset of rows, as once, few, many or a class of expanded clone.

d_call	v_call	clone_size	j_call	cdr3_aa
TRBD1	TRBV5-1	many	TRBJ2-3	ASSAGQGSFGGPDTQY
NA	TRBV20-1	few	TRBJ1-2	SADGDTPYGYT
TRBD1	TRBV7-9	few	TRBJ2-5	ASSLAPWDRGSQETQY
NA	TRBV12-3/TRBV12-4	few	TRBJ2-7	ASSLERFSYEQY
NA	TRBV9	few	TRBJ2-1	ASSAASRAYNEQF
NA	TRBV18	many	TRBJ2-7	ASSPEGYEQY
NA	TRBV6-5	NA	TRBJ1-6	ASTISLESPLH
NA	TRBV6-5	few	TRBJ2-6	ASSYGVSGANVLT
NA	TRBV9	NA	TRBJ1-5	ASSAGGGSNQPQH
NA	TRBV5-1	NA	TRBJ2-7	ASSLTGPYEQY
TRBD2	TRBV29-1	many	TRBJ2-1	SAGTSGYNEQF
TRBD2	TRBV19	NA	TRBJ2-1	ASSWLAGFNEQF
NA	TRBV29-1	NA	TRBJ2-5	SVRQETQY
NA	TRBV29-1	few	TRBJ2-7	SVFAGAYEQY
NA	TRBV20-1	NA	TRBJ2-7	SASLPEGGYEQY
TRBD2	TRBV7-3	few	TRBJ2-1	ASSLTSQYEQF
TRBD1	TRBV14	NA	TRBJ2-7	ASSQEGRGYEQY
NA	TRBV5-6	NA	TRBJ2-7	ASSLEPGREQY
TRBD2	TRBV29-1	NA	TRBJ2-3	SAVGLAVFTDTQY
TRBD1	TRBV12-3/TRBV12-4	NA	TRBJ2-6	ASRSDRGAGANVLT
TRBD1	TRBV19	NA	TRBJ1-2	ASSILPGTGPANYGYT
NA	TRBV3-1	NA	TRBJ1-1	ASSQGRDTEAF
TRBD2	TRBV4-1	NA	TRBJ2-2	ASSQDREGLTSGRENTGELF
NA	TRBV20-1	few	TRBJ1-1	SARDMDSNTEAF
TRBD2	TRBV7-9	few	TRBJ2-7	ASSLAEPRTAGDYEQY
NA	TRBV4-1	few	TRBJ2-7	ASSAKQAYEQY
NA	TRBV4-1	NA	TRBJ2-1	ASSQDSWAGNEQF